Shown below are 9 T cell receptor beta chains from a single sample sequenced in a study of shared clonotypes between healthy human individuals. The method was immunoSEQ multiplex PCR; TCRdb's version includes in-frame clones alone and lacks a portion of them. Among approximately 720,000 clones listed, about 91% were seen once. Positively selected for CCR7, the CD45RO-negative cells used as naive CD8 cells excluded terminally differentiated effector memory CD45RA+ cells. The sequenced sample was naive CD8+ T cells sorted from blood. The receptors stem from a man aged 30 to 45 in good health.

Comment on this clone: At one end the junction does not follow the germline gene, possibly because of a read error. This sequence joins TRBV27 and TRBJ2-2; 7 bases fit TRBD1. This CDR3 has 15 amino acids. Germline CDR1 MNHEY, CDR2 SMNVEV (reference sequence). CDR3 sequence reads: CATSVRDRPTGELFF. DNA of the CDR3: TGTGCCACCAGTGTCCGGGACAGACCCACCGGGGAGCTGTTTTTT.

A few counts support this clone. The chain combines TRBV7-9 with TRBJ1-1; 7 nucleotides line up with TRBD1. With 7 bases clipped from V and 0 bases from J, the junction kept 5 bases outside the gene matches. Germline CDR1 and CDR2: SEHNR and FQNEAQ (reference sequence). The CDR3 runs to 14 residues. The CDR3 DNA reads TGTGCCAGCATCCTGGACAGGCTGAACACTGAAGCTTTCTTT. Translated: CASILDRLNTEAFF. The entire variable domain, with the rest obtained from reference TRBV7-9 and TRBJ1-1, is as follows: DTGVSQNPRHKITKRGQNVTFRCDPISEHNRLYWYRQTLGQGPEFLTYFQNEAQLEKSRLLSDRFSAERPKGSFSTLEIQRTEQGDSAMYLCASILDRLNTEAFFGQGTRLTVV.

V is TRBV6-1 and J is TRBJ1-1; D not certain. Germline-derived CDR1 and CDR2 are MNHNS and SASEGT. Trimming removed 7 bases at V and 6 bases at J, with 12 bases between. The CDR3 sequence is 12 residues long. The CDR3 reads CASTFDGAEAFF. The CDR3 nucleotides are TGTGCCAGCACCTTTGATGGCGCTGAAGCTTTCTTT.

CDR3 DNA sequence: TGTGCCAGCAGCTCTCTAGCGGGAGGGGGCTACGAGCAGTACTTC. As protein: CASSSLAGGGYEQYF. The rearrangement uses TRBV7-9 and TRBJ2-7, with 12 bases identical to TRBD2. Germline loops: CDR1 SEHNR, CDR2 FQNEAQ (reference sequence). V was clipped by 4 bases and J by 3 bases; unmatched bases: 4. The CDR3 is 15 residues long.

The V gene is TRBV4-1, the J gene TRBJ1-4; maybe TRBD1 (5 bases). Per germline, CDR1 MGHRA and CDR2 YSYEKL. V lost 1 base to trimming and J lost 3 bases, with 21 bases between them. This CDR3 has 19 residues. CDR3 residues: CASSQGELRRGTANEKLFF. The CDR3, as DNA: TGCGCCAGCAGCCAAGGCGAGTTGAGGAGGGGCACAGCTAATGAAAAACTGTTTTTT.

This chain uses TRBV29-1 with TRBJ2-7, with D unresolved. The germline gives CDR1 SQVTM, CDR2 ANQGSEA. V shed 4 bases and J shed 0 bases, with 10 bases lying between them. This CDR3 is built from 13 residues. The CDR3 is CSVGDPNSYEQYF. CDR3 DNA: TGCAGCGTTGGAGATCCAAACTCCTACGAGCAGTACTTC.

Comments on this clone: The same CDR3 is also encoded by other DNA sequences in this sample. The chain is built from TRBV27 and TRBJ2-2, with D hard to call. Germline V lookup: CDR1 MNHEY, CDR2 SMNVEV (reference sequence). V shed 5 bases and J shed 4 bases, with 2 bases lying between them. This CDR3 is 11 amino acids long. The CDR3 region has the DNA TGTGCCAGCAGTGCCACCGGGGAGCTGTTTTTT. Encoded protein: CASSATGELFF.

The genes are TRBV10-2 and TRBJ2-7, with TRBD2 matching 7 bases. V shed 8 bases, J shed 4 bases, and the junction held 8 bases outside the gene matches. The germline CDR1 and CDR2 sequences are WSHSY and SAAADI. This CDR3 region has 13 residues. CDR3 bases: TGCGCCAGCGCGAGCGGGACTGCGTACGAGCAGTACTTC. Amino acids: CASASGTAYEQYF.

This rearrangement joins TRBV29-1 to TRBJ2-2, with 7 bases aligning to TRBD1. CDR1 SQVTM and CDR2 ANQGSEA come from the germline V gene. CDR3 length equals 13 residues. The junction had 3 bases not matched to a gene; V was cut back by 3 bases and J by 5 bases. As DNA, the CDR3 is TGCAGCGTTGATAGGGGGCAAACCGGGGAGCTGTTTTTT. The encoded protein is CSVDRGQTGELFF.